The T cell receptor beta chain under discussion was sequenced for a study of spatial heterogeneity in lung cancer. Trimming shortened V by 8 bases and J by 5 bases, and 19 bases separated the two germline ends. This CDR3 comprises 14 residues. Germline values: CDR1 WSHSY, CDR2 SAAADI. Time point given: sample taken at primary tumor resection. The donor group consisted of under 90 patients who had untreated, early-stage non-small cell lung cancer. Without sorting, whole RNA was sequenced from tumor, nontumor lung or frozen PBMC. TCRdb itself ran the 5' RACE reads through MiXCR, one entry per CDR3 protein. The table has 60,000 to 90,000 distinct CDR3 sequences, about 7.8% seen once.

This TCR was sampled from a male donor with early-stage non-small cell lung cancer. The specimen was PBMCs, collected at surgery. The V gene is TRBV10-2, the J gene TRBJ2-7, with D tentatively TRBD2 (5 bases). CDR3 coding DNA: TGCGCCAGCTCCCCGGGATTGCAAATCGACGAGCAGTACTTC. This translates into CASSPGLQIDEQYF.